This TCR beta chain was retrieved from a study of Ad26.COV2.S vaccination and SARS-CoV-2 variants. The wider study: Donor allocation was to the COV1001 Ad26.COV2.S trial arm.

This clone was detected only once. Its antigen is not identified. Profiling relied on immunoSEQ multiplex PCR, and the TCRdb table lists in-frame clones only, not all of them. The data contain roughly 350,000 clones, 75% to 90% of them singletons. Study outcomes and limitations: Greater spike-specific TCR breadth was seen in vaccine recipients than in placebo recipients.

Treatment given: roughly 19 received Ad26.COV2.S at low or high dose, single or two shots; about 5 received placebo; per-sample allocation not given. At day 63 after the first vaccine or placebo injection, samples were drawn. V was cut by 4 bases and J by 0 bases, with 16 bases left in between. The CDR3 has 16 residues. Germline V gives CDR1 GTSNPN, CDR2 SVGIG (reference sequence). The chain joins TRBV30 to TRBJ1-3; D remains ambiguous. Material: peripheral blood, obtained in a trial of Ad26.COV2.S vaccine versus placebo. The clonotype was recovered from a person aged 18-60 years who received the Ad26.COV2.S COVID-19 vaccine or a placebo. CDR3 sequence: CAWKAQPGLSGNTIYF. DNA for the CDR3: TGTGCCTGGAAGGCCCAGCCCGGACTCTCTGGAAACACCATATATTTT.